This is a list of T cell receptor beta chains from one sample in a study of blood T cell repertoires in COVID-19. Measured with immunoSEQ multiplex PCR; TCRdb has only the in-frame clones, and not every one. This table has a few hundred thousand clones, less than 90% appearing once. The sample was peripheral blood. These receptors were collected from a man younger than 40 with active or convalescent COVID-19. Both conserved end residues are part of each CDR3.

v_gene: TRBV7-2
j_gene: TRBJ1-5
len: 15
CDR3aa: CASSLNRYSNQPQHF

v_gene: TRBV6-5
j_gene: TRBJ1-2
len: 14
CDR3aa: CASSFLQGRYGYTF

v_gene: TRBV19
j_gene: TRBJ2-2
len: 14
CDR3aa: CASALQGHTGELFF

v_gene: TRBV7-2
j_gene: TRBJ2-7
len: 15
CDR3aa: CASSLDPGDSYEQYF

v_gene: TRBV27
j_gene: TRBJ1-6
len: 17
CDR3aa: CASSPTQGGSYNSPLHF

v_gene: TRBV11-2
j_gene: TRBJ2-7
len: 16
CDR3aa: CASSLEASLPSYEQYF

v_gene: TRBV5-6
j_gene: TRBJ1-1
len: 14
CDR3aa: CASSRERANTEAFF

v_gene: TRBV5-6
j_gene: TRBJ2-4
len: 15
CDR3aa: CASSLAGTGGSIQYF

v_gene: TRBV16
j_gene: TRBJ1-5
len: 14
CDR3aa: CASSQQGLNQPQHF

v_gene: TRBV29-1
j_gene: TRBJ1-5
len: 12
CDR3aa: CSVGQVNQPQHF

v_gene: TRBV18
j_gene: TRBJ1-5
len: 15
CDR3aa: CASSPRQGADQPQHF

v_gene: TRBV29-1
j_gene: TRBJ2-7
len: 14
CDR3aa: CSVRPGTPSYEQYF

v_gene: TRBV7-2
j_gene: TRBJ2-3
len: 18
CDR3aa: CASSLLSGGPTLPDTQYF

v_gene: TRBV9
j_gene: TRBJ2-7
len: 16
CDR3aa: CASSVDGTGEAYEQYF

v_gene: TRBV5-1
j_gene: TRBJ2-5
len: 12
CDR3aa: CASSGARETQYF

v_gene: TRBV28
j_gene: TRBJ1-2
len: 14
CDR3aa: CASSLIGGGFGYTF

v_gene: TRBV7-8
j_gene: TRBJ2-6
len: 17
CDR3aa: CASSLGIKQAGANVLTF

v_gene: TRBV7-2
j_gene: TRBJ2-4
len: 17
CDR3aa: CASSLVSDTLAKNIQYF

v_gene: TRBV4-1
j_gene: TRBJ2-3
len: 16
CDR3aa: CASSQRFGSLTDTQYF

v_gene: TRBV7-9
j_gene: TRBJ1-5
len: 12
CDR3aa: CASSLDYQPQHF

v_gene: TRBV9
j_gene: TRBJ1-6
len: 15
CDR3aa: CASSPQGTSNSPLHF

v_gene: TRBV13
j_gene: TRBJ1-2
len: 17
CDR3aa: CASSLGGTGGAHYGYTF

v_gene: TRBV28
j_gene: TRBJ1-2
len: 13
CDR3aa: CASSGERAYGYTF

v_gene: TRBV5-6
j_gene: TRBJ1-1
len: 15
CDR3aa: CASSAAGRMNTEAFF

v_gene: TRBV12-2
j_gene: TRBJ2-1
len: 17
CDR3aa: CASRPLTGSGAPDEQFF

v_gene: TRBV20-1
j_gene: TRBJ1-1
len: 11
CDR3aa: CATSGSVGAFF

v_gene: TRBV28
j_gene: TRBJ2-1
len: 15
CDR3aa: CASPPGTGQDNEQFF

v_gene: TRBV4-1
j_gene: TRBJ2-6
len: 18
CDR3aa: CASSQGLAGMSGANVLTF

v_gene: TRBV7-7
j_gene: TRBJ2-5
len: 13
CDR3aa: CASSLDLAETQYF

v_gene: TRBV7-9
j_gene: TRBJ2-1
len: 15
CDR3aa: CASSLDRVEPNEQFF

v_gene: TRBV18
j_gene: TRBJ1-1
len: 15
CDR3aa: CASSRIRGSITEAFF

v_gene: TRBV6-4
j_gene: TRBJ2-7
len: 13
CDR3aa: CASSVEVGYEQYF

v_gene: TRBV5-1
j_gene: TRBJ2-1
len: 13
CDR3aa: CASSPDRPGEQFF

v_gene: TRBV7-3
j_gene: TRBJ2-3
len: 16
CDR3aa: CASSLNGGRRGDTQYF

v_gene: TRBV5-1
j_gene: TRBJ2-3
len: 14
CDR3aa: CASWREYGTDTQYF

v_gene: TRBV6-5
j_gene: TRBJ1-2
len: 15
CDR3aa: CASSRPGTGNYGYTF

v_gene: TRBV2
j_gene: TRBJ1-1
len: 13
CDR3aa: CASTVEANTEAFF

v_gene: TRBV7-2
j_gene: TRBJ2-7
len: 15
CDR3aa: CASSLGSTGPYEQYF

v_gene: TRBV11-2
j_gene: TRBJ2-7
len: 13
CDR3aa: CASSPQGAHEQYF

v_gene: TRBV11-2
j_gene: TRBJ2-5
len: 17
CDR3aa: CASRGGLGGSLGETQYF

v_gene: TRBV19
j_gene: TRBJ2-2
len: 15
CDR3aa: CASSMVRGSTGELFF

v_gene: TRBV29-1
j_gene: TRBJ2-7
len: 15
CDR3aa: CSVENWDRGSHEQYF

v_gene: TRBV5-6
j_gene: TRBJ2-7
len: 14
CDR3aa: CASSPGTGIYEQYF